These 25 T cell receptor beta chains share one sample of origin, sequenced in a study of T cells expressing NK-cell markers. TCRdb reprocessed the 5' RACE reads, with one entry per CDR3 protein and no DNA. This table holds 400,000 to 500,000 distinct CDR3 sequences. The sample taken for sequencing was blood T cells: a sorted CD56 or NKG2C T cell subset, CD4+ or CD8+ T cells, or bulk PBMC T cells (not recorded which). Every receptor here comes from a woman between 18 and 70 years old in good health.

V is TRBV19 and J is TRBJ2-2; the TCRdb call, TRBD1, lacks DNA for checking. The germline gives CDR1 LNHDA, CDR2 SQIVND (reference sequence). The CDR3 sequence is 15 residues long. CDR3 amino acids: CASSTPIRATGELFF.

The J gene is TRBJ2-1, the V gene TRBV19; TCRdb calls TRBD2, which cannot be checked without DNA. Germline CDR1 LNHDA, CDR2 SQIVND (reference sequence). The CDR3 extends over 15 amino acids. The CDR3 reads CASSISGGGADEQFF.

V usage is TRBV6-2 or TRBV6-3 and J usage is TRBJ1-5; TCRdb's D call of TRBD1 is untestable without DNA. CDR1 and CDR2 from the germline V gene are MNHEY and SVGEGT. The CDR3 runs to 15 residues. The CDR3 loop reads CASTKTGGSNQPQHF.

The CDR3: CASRAAHYGEAFF. The rearrangement joins TRBV6-1 to TRBJ1-1. The CDR3 runs 13 residues. Germline V gives CDR1 MNHNS, CDR2 SASEGT.

The V call is TRBV6-2 or TRBV6-3, the J call TRBJ1-4; TCRdb outputs TRBD1, but without DNA this stays unchecked. Germline V gene lookup returns CDR1 MNHEY and CDR2 SVGEGT. The CDR3 covers 20 residues. CDR3 in amino acids: CASRLHQYPGSPQDLEKLFF.

The genes are TRBV10-3 and TRBJ1-1. Germline V lookup: CDR1 ENHRY, CDR2 SYGVKD. The CDR3 covers 12 residues. The CDR3 reads CAISEQNTEAFF.

The CDR3: CASSVVGGNTEAFF. V is TRBV25-1 and J is TRBJ1-1; without DNA, the TCRdb call of TRBD1 cannot be checked. The CDR3 spans 14 residues. The V gene's germline CDR1 is MGHDK and CDR2 SYGVNS.

The chain is built from TRBV2 and TRBJ2-5; the TCRdb D gene call, TRBD2, has no DNA to confirm it. The CDR3 spans 14 residues. Germline lookup yields CDR1 SNHLY and CDR2 FYNNEI. The CDR3 protein is CASSEIKGRETQYF.

This sequence joins TRBV19 and TRBJ2-1; the TRBD2 assignment by TCRdb is unverifiable without DNA. This CDR3 spans 12 amino acids. Germline V CDR1 and CDR2: LNHDA, SQIVND (reference sequence). The CDR3 protein is CASSRWEGEQFF.

This chain connects TRBV5-1 to TRBJ2-5; without DNA, the TCRdb call of TRBD2 cannot be checked. The CDR3 runs to 14 residues. Germline V gene data show CDR1 as SGHRS and CDR2 as YFSETQ. CDR3 residues: CASIGTSGAETQYF.

This chain connects TRBV29-1 to TRBJ2-3. The CDR3 length is 13 residues. Germline assignment: CDR1 SQVTM and CDR2 ANQGSEA. This chain's CDR3 is CSALEVNTDTQYF.

V and J are TRBV25-1 and TRBJ2-4; TCRdb reports TRBD2, a call that lacks DNA to check it against. The CDR3 length is 19 residues. The germline V gene has CDR1 MGHDK and CDR2 SYGVNS. CDR3 in amino acids: CASSNPPPGAQELKNIQYF.

This chain connects TRBV7-8 to TRBJ1-3. The CDR3 has 17 amino acids. Germline V gene sequence: CDR1 SGHVS, CDR2 FQNEAQ. The CDR3 reads CASSLKWTEISGNTIYF. Filled out from reference TRBV7-8 and TRBJ1-3, the complete variable domain reads GAGVSQSPRYKVAKRGQDVALRCDPISGHVSLFWYQQALGQGPEFLTYFQNEAQLDKSGLPSDRFFAERPEGSVSTLKIQRTQQEDSAVYLCASSLKWTEISGNTIYFGEGSWLTVV.

This sequence joins TRBV27 and TRBJ2-3; TCRdb reports TRBD2, a call that lacks DNA to check it against. The germline CDR1 and CDR2 sequences are MNHEY and SMNVEV (reference sequence). This CDR3 comprises 15 residues. The CDR3 loop reads CASSLTSGVGDTQYF.

This chain connects TRBV15 to TRBJ1-3; there is no DNA to check the TCRdb D call of TRBD1. There are 15 residues in the CDR3. From germline, CDR1 is LNHNV and CDR2 YYDKDF (reference sequence). The CDR3 loop is CATSRLGQGENTIYF.

The J gene is TRBJ1-5, the V gene TRBV4-3; absent DNA, TCRdb's TRBD1 call cannot be checked. CDR3 length: 17 amino acids. Germline V CDR1 and CDR2: LGHNA, YSLEER. The CDR3 sequence: CASSEYRVGYSNQPQHF.

The chain is built from TRBV5-1 and TRBJ2-1; TCRdb proposes TRBD1, but this gene call is untestable without DNA. The CDR3 contains 18 residues. Germline values: CDR1 SGHRS, CDR2 YFSETQ. CDR3 protein: CASSQGQGRSYSYNEQFF.

The chain is built from TRBV28 and TRBJ1-3; TCRdb calls TRBD1, which cannot be checked without DNA. Germline V gene data show CDR1 as MDHEN and CDR2 as SYDVKM. CDR3 size: 15 residues. CDR3 sequence: CASSLVVQGRNTIYF.

V is TRBV29-1 and J is TRBJ2-5; with no DNA, the TCRdb D assignment of TRBD2 cannot be verified. Germline assignment: CDR1 SQVTM and CDR2 ANQGSEA. There are 14 residues in the CDR3. The CDR3 sequence: CSVVMGLDLETQYF.

This chain joins TRBV7-9 and TRBJ2-1. This CDR3 is 16 amino acids long. Germline-derived CDR1 and CDR2 are SEHNR and FQNEAQ (reference sequence). The CDR3: CASSLETAITADEQFF.

This rearrangement joins TRBV20-1 to TRBJ2-1; the D call from TCRdb, TRBD2, cannot be confirmed without DNA. The CDR3 spans 16 residues. From germline, CDR1 is DFQATT and CDR2 SNEGSKA (reference sequence). CDR3 region: CSAPHTNGGALNEQFF.

The chain recombines TRBV15 with TRBJ2-7; the D call from TCRdb, TRBD2, cannot be confirmed without DNA. Looked up from germline, CDR1 is LNHNV and CDR2 is YYDKDF (reference sequence). The CDR3 runs 16 residues. CDR3: CATSRDNTGVIYEQYF.

The rearrangement joins TRBV7-2 to TRBJ2-3; TCRdb calls TRBD2, which cannot be checked without DNA. This CDR3 is built from 14 residues. Germline V gene lookup returns CDR1 SGHTA and CDR2 FQGNSA. CDR3 region: CASSQGLAGDTQYF.

The chain joins TRBV7-2 to TRBJ1-4. The V gene's germline CDR1 is SGHTA and CDR2 FQGNSA. This CDR3 has 13 residues. The CDR3 here is CASRRQANEKLFF. Looking up the rest from reference TRBV7-2 and TRBJ1-4 gives the full variable domain: GAGVSQSPSNKVTEKGKDVELRCDPISGHTALYWYRQSLGQGLEFLIYFQGNSAPDKSGLPSDRFSAERTGGSVSTLTIQRTQQEDSAVYLCASRRQANEKLFFGSGTQLSVL.

The gene calls are TRBV12-3 or TRBV12-4 and TRBJ2-7; TCRdb names TRBD1, which stays unverified in the absence of DNA. The CDR3 is 15 residues long. The CDR3 here is CASSSQGALGYEQYF.